This TCR beta chain was profiled in a study of T cell repertoires in cytomegalovirus infection. This clonotype appeared many times. In TCRdb, the reads were re-called with MiXCR into one record per CDR3 protein. The sample contains 200,000 to 300,000 distinct CDR3 sequences, about 13% of which appear only once. This CDR3 spans 16 amino acids. Germline V gene data show CDR1 as ENHRY and CDR2 as SYGVKD. V was clipped by 10 bases and J by 1 base, with 19 bases between them. Sequencing was performed on PBMCs. The rearrangement uses TRBV10-3 and TRBJ2-2; unclear D gene. This clonotype was sampled from a human donor in good health (CMV status not recorded). Some clones in this sample may be carry-over from other donors' samples. CDR3 loop: CATYSGPPKNTGELFF. CDR3 nucleotide sequence: TGTGCCACCTACTCCGGGCCCCCAAAGAACACCGGGGAGCTGTTTTTT.